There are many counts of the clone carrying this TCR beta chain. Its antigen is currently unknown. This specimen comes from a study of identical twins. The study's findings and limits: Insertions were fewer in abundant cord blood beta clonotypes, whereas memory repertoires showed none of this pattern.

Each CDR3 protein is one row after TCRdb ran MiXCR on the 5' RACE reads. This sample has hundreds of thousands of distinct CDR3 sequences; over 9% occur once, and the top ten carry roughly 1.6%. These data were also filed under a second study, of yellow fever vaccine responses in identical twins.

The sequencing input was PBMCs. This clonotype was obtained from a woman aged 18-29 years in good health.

Here the CDR3 reads CASSLTLANSYEQYF. CDR3 DNA sequence: TGTGCCAGCAGCTTAACCCTAGCCAACTCCTACGAGCAGTACTTC. This chain connects TRBV7-7 to TRBJ2-7; TRBD2 is a possible D gene (5 bases). CDR1 and CDR2 from the germline V gene are SSHAT and FNYEAQ (reference sequence). The CDR3 contains 15 residues. Trimming took off 2 bases at V and 0 bases at J, with 11 bases between the two ends.